Each of the 19 T cell receptor beta chains below was sequenced from the same sample in a study of breast tumors, draining lymph nodes, adjacent tissues. Breast cancer patients provided tissue from their axillary draining lymph nodes. MiXCR was run by TCRdb on the multiplex PCR reads, yielding one entry per CDR3 protein. The data show 150,000 to 200,000 distinct CDR3 sequences, around 33% seen once. Sequenced material: axillary lymph node tissue. Receptors were obtained from a female donor with breast cancer. Some clones in this sample may be carry-over from other donors' samples.

In its sample, this clonotype was seen many times. This chain joins TRBV4-3 and TRBJ2-3; D unresolved. The CDR3 loop spans 15 amino acids. Looked up from germline, CDR1 is LGHNA and CDR2 is YSLEER. Deletions cut 0 bases from V and 5 bases from J, with 12 bases between. The CDR3 loop reads CASSQEVQYGDTQYF. CDR3 coding DNA: TGCGCCAGCAGCCAAGAGGTCCAGTATGGAGATACGCAGTATTTT.

The table lists this clonotype with a few counts. V gene TRBV28 combines with J gene TRBJ2-5; D is undetermined. Germline loops: CDR1 MDHEN, CDR2 SYDVKM. V lost 3 bases, J lost 1 base, and 3 bases lay in between. This CDR3 has 12 residues. In DNA form, the CDR3 reads TGTGCCAGCAGTTTTCTCCAAGAGACCCAGTACTTC. Amino acids: CASSFLQETQYF.

In the case of this clonotype: Mismatch with germline at one junction end may stem from a read error. The rearrangement uses TRBV10-3 and TRBJ1-6, with unresolved D. Germline V gives CDR1 ENHRY, CDR2 SYGVKD. CDR3 length: 13 amino acids. CDR3 nucleotide sequence: TGTGCCAGCAGTTACTCGATACAAGCACCCCTCCACTTT. Residues: CASSYSIQAPLHF.

This sequence joins TRBV15 and TRBJ2-7, with a possible D match to TRBD1 (6 bases). Germline V CDR1 and CDR2: LNHNV, YYDKDF (reference sequence). The CDR3 is 13 amino acids. V was shortened by 1 base and J by 3 bases, with 7 bases between the two germline ends. CDR3 DNA sequence: TGTGCCACCAGCAGAGGGACAGTCTACGAGCAGTACTTC. Translation: CATSRGTVYEQYF.

This clonotype was counted at least ten times. The chain combines TRBV5-1 with TRBJ2-7, with a possible D match to TRBD1 (7 bases). Germline lookup yields CDR1 SGHRS and CDR2 YFSETQ. The germline V and J ends were trimmed by 2 bases and 5 bases, with 17 bases remaining between them. This CDR3 is 15 amino acids long. CDR3 protein: CASSFSLQGRNEQYF. Here the CDR3 DNA reads TGCGCCAGCAGCTTCAGTTTACAGGGGAGGAACGAGCAGTACTTC.

A single count supports this clonotype. A much larger clone lies a single base off, so this may be a read error. The genes are TRBV5-1 and TRBJ2-2; possible D gene TRBD2, 5 bases. The CDR3 runs 12 residues. Germline CDR1 SGHRS, CDR2 YFSETQ. The CDR3 sequence: CASSHFAGKLFF. CDR3 nucleotide sequence: TGTGCCAGCAGTCACTTTGCCGGGAAGCTGTTTTTT.

This clonotype came up a few times. The chain recombines TRBV6-1 with TRBJ1-2; TRBD1 is a possible D gene (6 bases). CDR3 length equals 13 residues. V lost 7 bases and J lost 2, with 11 bases in between. Germline CDR1 reads MNHNS; CDR2 reads SASEGT. CDR3 residues: CASKDRTNYGYTF. DNA for the CDR3: TGTGCCAGCAAGGACAGAACAAACTATGGCTACACCTTC.

This clonotype was observed once. The chain couples TRBV12-3 or TRBV12-4 to TRBJ2-7; no clear D gene. The CDR3 is made up of 12 amino acids. The germline V and J ends were trimmed by 5 bases and 6 bases, with 11 bases remaining between them. The CDR3: CASSDRAGEQYF. As DNA, the CDR3 is TGTGCCAGCAGTGACCGGGCAGGCGAGCAGTACTTC.

This clonotype was recorded a few times. A much larger clonotype is one base distant, so this may be a read error. J is TRBJ1-3 and V is TRBV5-8; D might be TRBD1 (6 bases). Germline CDR1 reads SGHTS; CDR2 reads YDEGEE. The V end was cut by 4 bases, the J end by 0 bases, with 11 bases between. The CDR3 spans 15 residues. CDR3 sequence: CASSGWTASGNTIYF. The CDR3 bases are TGTGCCAGCAGCGGGTGGACAGCCTCTGGAAACACCATATATTTT. Variable domain in full (rest from reference TRBV5-8 and TRBJ1-3): EAGVTQSPTHLIKTRGQQATLRCSPISGHTSVYWYQQALGLGLQFLLWYDEGEERNRGNFPPRFSGRQFPNYSSELNVNALELEDSALYLCASSGWTASGNTIYFGEGSWLTVV.

This clonotype was counted ten times or more. The chain employs TRBV2 and TRBJ1-6, with D unclear. CDR1 and CDR2 (germline): SNHLY, FYNNEI. The V end was cut by 3 bases, the J end by 14 bases, with 17 bases between. This CDR3 spans 14 amino acids. CDR3 protein: CASSDGPESESLHF. CDR3 bases: TGTGCCAGCAGTGATGGTCCAGAATCAGAGTCCCTCCACTTT.

Many counts were recorded for this clonotype. V is TRBV6-2 or TRBV6-3 and J is TRBJ2-2; 7 nucleotides align to TRBD2. Unmatched junction bases numbered 5, after V lost 5 bases and J lost 5 bases. From germline, CDR1 is MNHEY and CDR2 SVGEGT. This CDR3 comprises 14 residues. CDR3 residues: CASSPLGGTGELFF. CDR3 in DNA: TGTGCCAGCAGTCCGCTGGGAGGGACCGGGGAGCTGTTTTTT.

This clonotype appeared many times. The chain couples TRBV20-1 to TRBJ2-7; 7 bases map to TRBD2. Germline V lookup: CDR1 DFQATT, CDR2 SNEGSKA (reference sequence). This CDR3 spans 13 amino acids. V was pared by 3 bases and J by 2 bases, with 4 bases of the junction left unmatched. DNA for the CDR3: TGCAGTGCTAGCTCTAGCGGTCCCTACGAGCAGTACTTC. Its translation: CSASSSGPYEQYF.

This clonotype was detected once. The rearrangement uses TRBV4-1 and TRBJ2-1; TRBD2 is a possible D gene (5 bases). Trimming pared 3 bases from V and 15 bases from J, leaving 30 bases between. The CDR3 loop spans 17 amino acids. Germline V lookup: CDR1 MGHRA, CDR2 YSYEKL. The DNA for the CDR3 is TGCGCCAGCAGCCAGGAACATACTGGTCTTGGTCTTTTAGCGCGGTTCTTC. Protein sequence: CASSQEHTGLGLLARFF.

This clonotype was detected once. Written as DNA, the CDR3 is TGTGTCAGTCCCGGGACTCTCCCCGGCAATGAGCAGTTCTTC. Its translation is CVSPGTLPGNEQFF. The rearrangement joins TRBV12-3 or TRBV12-4 to TRBJ2-1; the D gene is possibly TRBD2 (6 bases). The CDR3 is made up of 14 amino acids.

In regard to this clonotype: A much larger clone differs from this one at a single base, so this may be a read error. The genes are TRBV12-3 or TRBV12-4 and TRBJ2-7; D not certain. CDR3 length equals 13 residues. V was cut by 7 bases and J by 6 bases, with 16 bases left in between. The CDR3 DNA reads as TGTGCCAGCAATCACCCAGCCTCGGGCGAGCAGTACTTC. Residues: CASNHPASGEQYF.

This clonotype was detected many times. The chain uses TRBV11-2 and TRBJ2-3; 7 nucleotides align to TRBD2. Looked up from germline, CDR1 is SGHAT and CDR2 is FQNNGV. The junction had 9 bases not matched to a gene; V was cut back by 5 bases and J by 1 base. This CDR3 comprises 16 residues. CDR3 amino acids: CASSLTGGDGTDTQYF. In DNA, the CDR3 is TGTGCCAGCAGCCTCACTGGGGGGGACGGCACAGATACGCAGTATTTT.

The rearrangement joins TRBV7-3 to TRBJ2-5; TRBD1 agrees at 11 bases. Germline V gene data show CDR1 as SGHTA and CDR2 as FQGTGA. This CDR3 spans 14 amino acids. After removal of 6 bases from V and 3 bases from J, the junction contained 3 bases not matched to a gene. The CDR3 loop is CASRRDRGEETQYF. The CDR3 DNA is TGTGCCAGCAGGCGGGACAGGGGGGAAGAGACCCAGTACTTC.

The CDR3: CSANGPRAGDDTGELFF. The DNA for the CDR3 is TGCAGTGCAAACGGACCTAGGGCGGGAGATGACACCGGGGAGCTGTTTTTT. V usage is TRBV20-1 and J usage is TRBJ2-2; 7 nucleotides line up with TRBD2. The length of the CDR3 is 17 residues. CDR1 is DFQATT and CDR2 is SNEGSKA in the germline V gene (reference sequence). Losses at the gene ends were 6 bases for V and 3 bases for J; bases not matched to a gene: 16.

This clonotype was recorded many times. The chain has TRBV18 and TRBJ2-5; D gene ambiguous. The V end lost 3 bases, the J end lost 5 bases, and 10 bases lay between the germline ends. Germline CDR1 and CDR2: KGHSH and LQKENI. This CDR3 spans 13 amino acids. The CDR3 DNA follows: TGTGCCAGCTCACCCTCGGTGGGGGAGACCCAGTACTTC. Translating gives CASSPSVGETQYF.